These 2 T cell receptor beta chains were all obtained from the same sample, sequenced in a study of siplizumab effects on memory and regulatory T cells. Some clones are missing from TCRdb's copy, which holds only in-frame ones; the method was immunoSEQ multiplex PCR. The sample records approximately 70,000 clones, around 90% being singletons. The material sequenced was CD8+ T cells sorted from blood. Source of these receptors: a human donor in good health.

This chain joins TRBV7-9 and TRBJ2-7; 10 bases match TRBD2. The V segment lost 2 bases and the J segment 6 bases; nucleotides outside the gene matches: 4. The CDR3 runs to 14 residues. Germline-derived CDR1 and CDR2 are SEHNR and FQNEAQ (reference sequence). Here the CDR3 reads CASSLLAGVSEQYF. As DNA, the CDR3 is TGTGCCAGCAGCTTACTAGCGGGAGTCTCCGAGCAGTACTTC.

The chain is built from TRBV19 and TRBJ2-7; 8 bases agree with TRBD2. This CDR3 has 16 amino acids. Losses at the gene ends were 0 bases for V and 6 bases for J; bases not matched to a gene: 10. The germline gives CDR1 LNHDA, CDR2 SQIVND (reference sequence). CDR3 nucleotide sequence: TGTGCCAGTAGTATAGATCATTTTACCGGGAGGGCCGAGCAGTACTTC. This sequence encodes CASSIDHFTGRAEQYF.